The 14 T cell receptor beta chains reported below all come from one sample, sequenced in a study of T-cell reconstitution after alpha-beta-depleted transplantation in children. Library preparation (for TCRbeta) was performed with unique molecular identifiers. Using its own MiXCR run on the PCR reads, TCRdb lists one record per CDR3 protein. The sample consists of about 200,000 distinct CDR3 sequences, roughly 6.5% of them appearing once. The material sequenced was PBMCs, taken before TCRalphabeta/CD19-depleted stem cell transplant. Receptors originate from a girl under three years old with combined immunodeficiency, due to receive a stem cell transplant.

In this sample, this clonotype turned up many times. V gene TRBV29-1 combines with J gene TRBJ2-7, with 7 bases aligning to TRBD1. Trimming took 5 bases from V and 0 from J; bases not matched to a gene: 4. This CDR3 contains 13 residues. Looked up from germline, CDR1 is SQVTM and CDR2 is ANQGSEA. The CDR3 nucleotides read TGCAGCGTTCCCGGGACAGTCTCCTACGAGCAGTACTTC. Encoded protein: CSVPGTVSYEQYF.

This clonotype was detected ten times or more. The chain has TRBV19 and TRBJ2-7; TRBD1 matches at 9 bases. The CDR3 length is 14 residues. Germline CDR1 and CDR2: LNHDA and SQIVND (reference sequence). Trimming removed 8 bases from V and 2 bases from J; junction bases left unmatched: 7. The chain's CDR3 is CASAAGTGTYEQYF. The CDR3 coding sequence is TGTGCCAGTGCCGCCGGGACAGGGACCTACGAGCAGTACTTC.

This clonotype was recorded at least ten times. The chain is built from TRBV27 and TRBJ2-1; 11 bases match TRBD1. CDR1 is MNHEY, CDR2 SMNVEV, per germline (reference sequence). The J segment lost 9 bases and the V segment lost 3 bases, leaving 13 bases of the junction unmatched. The CDR3 is made up of 17 amino acids. Written as DNA, the CDR3 is TGTGCCAGCAGTTTCCCCCCCGGGACAGGGGGATTTGGTGAGCAGTTCTTC. Protein: CASSFPPGTGGFGEQFF.

This clonotype has a count of ten or more. V is TRBV7-9 and J is TRBJ2-1; D perhaps matches TRBD2 (6 bases). Trimming removed 4 bases from V and 7 bases from J, with 8 bases in between. Per germline, CDR1 SEHNR and CDR2 FQNEAQ (reference sequence). The CDR3 consists of 12 residues. CDR3 bases: TGTGCCAGCAGCTCTCGGGAGAATGAGCAGTTCTTC. It specifies CASSSRENEQFF. Filled out from reference TRBV7-9 and TRBJ2-1, the complete variable domain reads DTGVSQNPRHKITKRGQNVTFRCDPISEHNRLYWYRQTLGQGPEFLTYFQNEAQLEKSRLLSDRFSAERPKGSFSTLEIQRTEQGDSAMYLCASSSRENEQFFGPGTRLTVL.

This clonotype was detected ten times or more. The rearrangement joins TRBV24-1 to TRBJ2-1, with D possibly being TRBD1 or TRBD2 (6 bases each). Germline CDR1 reads KGHDR; CDR2 reads SFDVKD. V dropped 4 bases and J dropped 2 bases, with 14 bases sitting between them. CDR3 size: 16 residues. CDR3 protein: CATSDRGTNPYNEQFF. The DNA of the CDR3 is TGTGCCACCAGTGACCGCGGGACAAACCCCTACAATGAGCAGTTCTTC.

This clonotype showed up many times. This chain joins TRBV24-1 and TRBJ2-1, with 9 bases aligning to TRBD1. The CDR3 has 14 amino acids. Germline V gives CDR1 KGHDR, CDR2 SFDVKD. V gave up 7 bases and J gave up 6 bases; unmatched junction bases: 6. The CDR3 nucleotides are TGTGCCACCAGGGTAGGGACAGGGTCCAATGAGCAGTTCTTC. Translation: CATRVGTGSNEQFF.

The rearrangement joins TRBV25-1 to TRBJ2-5, with D perhaps matching TRBD1 or TRBD2 (6 bases each). V dropped 0 bases and J dropped 1 base, with 12 bases sitting between them. Germline assignment: CDR1 MGHDK and CDR2 SYGVNS. The CDR3 length is 16 residues. CDR3 bases: TGTGCCAGCAGTGAATATAGAGGGGGGAGCCAAGAGACCCAGTACTTC. Translation: CASSEYRGGSQETQYF.

This clonotype has ten or more counts. The chain uses TRBV12-3 or TRBV12-4 and TRBJ2-7; D assignment may be TRBD1 or TRBD2 (5 bases each). The CDR3 consists of 13 residues. Trimming took 5 bases from V and 4 from J, leaving 12 bases between them. CDR3 nucleotide sequence: TGTGCCAGCAGTACCGGGACCCGATACGAGCAGTACTTC. Residues: CASSTGTRYEQYF.

The table lists this clonotype with many counts. This sequence joins TRBV14 and TRBJ2-7, with no clear D. V lost 3 bases and J lost 0, with 9 bases in between. The CDR3 runs to 14 residues. Germline CDR1 is SGHDN and CDR2 is FVKESK. This chain's CDR3 is CASSHSLDSYEQYF. CDR3 DNA: TGTGCCAGCAGCCATTCCCTCGACTCCTACGAGCAGTACTTC.

In its sample, this clonotype was seen many times. The chain couples TRBV5-6 to TRBJ1-1, with no clear D. Germline lookup yields CDR1 SGHDT and CDR2 YYEEEE. Between the trimmed V and J ends, which lost 0 bases and 1 base, there was a span of 7 bases. The CDR3 contains 14 residues. This CDR3 reads CASSLGAGNTEAFF. CDR3 DNA sequence: TGTGCCAGCAGCTTGGGGGCCGGGAACACTGAAGCTTTCTTT.

This clonotype was counted ten times or more. The chain recombines TRBV12-3 or TRBV12-4 with TRBJ2-5, with a possible D match to TRBD2 (5 bases). Trimming pared 6 bases from V and 0 bases from J, leaving 14 bases between. The CDR3 loop spans 15 amino acids. The CDR3 loop reads CASRLQPGNQETQYF. Here the CDR3 DNA reads TGTGCCAGCAGACTCCAACCCGGGAACCAAGAGACCCAGTACTTC.

This clonotype was seen ten or more times. V usage is TRBV7-6 and J usage is TRBJ2-1, with TRBD2 as a possible D gene (6 bases). V was trimmed by 1 base and J by 4 bases, leaving 11 bases between them. Germline-derived CDR1 and CDR2 are SGHVS and FNYEAQ. This CDR3 has 15 residues. CDR3 residues: CASSLGTNYYNEQFF. CDR3 DNA sequence: TGTGCCAGCAGCTTAGGGACTAACTATTACAATGAGCAGTTCTTC.

Ten or more counts support this clonotype. The rearrangement links TRBV4-3 to TRBJ2-2, with D uncertain. Looked up from germline, CDR1 is LGHNA and CDR2 is YSLEER. V was clipped by 0 bases and J by 6 bases, with 8 bases between them. The CDR3 loop spans 14 amino acids. CDR3 sequence (DNA): TGCGCCAGCAGCCAAGATTCCGGGCCCGGGGAGCTGTTTTTT. Amino acids: CASSQDSGPGELFF.

Points on this clonotype: At one end, the junction sequence differs from germline, possibly due to a read error. The chain couples TRBV6-1 to TRBJ2-7; 9 bases line up with TRBD2. CDR3 length equals 14 residues. Looked up from germline, CDR1 is MNHNS and CDR2 is SASEGT. CDR3 nucleotides: TGTGCCAGCAGGGAAGCGGGGGGCTCCTACGAGCAGTACTTC. This translates into CASREAGGSYEQYF.